This TCR beta chain appears in the sequencing data of a study of blood T cell repertoires in COVID-19. This clone was observed a handful of times. The data were produced by immunoSEQ multiplex PCR, yet TCRdb's version contains in-frame clones alone and is incomplete. The sample holds 70,000 or so clones, around four fifths seen once. The CDR3 has 15 residues. The V and J ends lost 4 bases and 4 bases, in that order; junction bases with no gene match: 5. Per the germline V gene, CDR1 is LGHNA and CDR2 is YNFKEQ. Material for sequencing was peripheral blood. This sequence originates from a man in his 60s with COVID-19, enrolled during active disease. The gene calls are TRBV4-2 and TRBJ2-1; the match to TRBD1 covers 9 bases. The CDR3 loop is CASSLGTGRYNEQFF. The CDR3 DNA is TGTGCCAGCAGCCTCGGGACAGGGCGGTACAATGAGCAGTTCTTC.